The present T cell receptor (beta chain) was sequenced within a study of cytomegalovirus exposure and HLA in healthy donors. In the PCR, 60 Vbeta and 13 Jbeta primers were used. TCRdb's table, derived via immunoSEQ multiplex PCR, lists solely in-frame clones and lacks some. Among around 170,000 clones listed, about 80% were seen once. Germline V gene lookup returns CDR1 SEHNR and CDR2 FQNEAQ (reference sequence). J lost 0 bases, V lost 3 bases, and 1 base had no gene match. There are 14 residues in the CDR3. The study's findings and limits: TCR beta sequences numbering some 17,000 were associated with HLA alleles at 0.05 false discovery rate in a later analysis.

Regarding this clone: What it binds is not known.

This rearrangement joins TRBV7-9 to TRBJ2-5; 7 bases agree with TRBD1. Sequenced: PBMCs. This TCR was sampled from a woman between 50 and 59 years old in good health and CMV-seronegative. DNA of the CDR3: TGTGCCAGCAGCTTCGGGACAGACCAAGAGACCCAGTACTTC. Amino acids: CASSFGTDQETQYF.